This is a list of T cell receptor beta chains from one sample in a study of blood T cell repertoires in COVID-19. Clones were read by immunoSEQ multiplex PCR, and TCRdb kept only the in-frame ones, dropping some. Of roughly 260,000 clones detected, about 91% appear once; the ten largest clones hold approximately 1.3%. The sequenced material came from PBMCs or T cells enriched from blood (not recorded which). All receptors come from a human donor in a cohort exposed to, infected with or recovered from COVID-19 (not recorded which). The donor label of this sample is uncertain. The CDR3 runs from the conserved cysteine through the conserved F or W. The D gene is left open where the match is weak. Expanded clones are given a class, and other clones once, few, many or no size at all.

v_gene	j_gene	abundance	d_gene	CDR3nt	CDR3aa
TRBV2	TRBJ1-2	-	-	TGTGCCAGCAGTGGGACAGTCTATGGCTACACCTTC	CASSGTVYGYTF
TRBV19	TRBJ1-2	-	-	TGTGCCAGTAGGGTCCGGGGAGGTGATGGCTACACCTTC	CASRVRGGDGYTF
TRBV25-1	TRBJ1-6	-	TRBD1	TGTGCCAGCAGTGAACGACAGGGAAATTCACCCCTCCACTTT	CASSERQGNSPLHF
TRBV7-9	TRBJ2-5	-	-	TGTGCCAGCAGCTTAGGGAGTGCGGGGCGAGAGACCCAGTACTTC	CASSLGSAGRETQYF
TRBV5-6	TRBJ1-1	-	-	TGTGCCAGCAGCTTGCTAAGGAACACTGAAGCTTTCTTT	CASSLLRNTEAFF
TRBV19	TRBJ1-2	-	TRBD1	TGTGCCAGTAGTCTCCTCGTGACAGGGAACTATGGCTACACCTTC	CASSLLVTGNYGYTF
TRBV14	TRBJ1-2	-	-	TGTGCCAGCAGCCAAGGCTTTCCCACGGAGGGCTACACCTTC	CASSQGFPTEGYTF
TRBV30	TRBJ1-6	-	TRBD1	TGTGCCTGGGCCCTTCACCACGGGGGACAGAGTAATTCACCCCTCCACTTT	CAWALHHGGQSNSPLHF
TRBV5-6	TRBJ2-7	once	TRBD2	TGTGCCAGCAGCTCTAGCGGGGCTATCTCCTACGAGCAGTACTTC	CASSSSGAISYEQYF
TRBV10-3	TRBJ2-7	-	TRBD2	TGTGCCATCAGTGACCGGGGGTCTAGCGGGTTGGACGAGCAGTACTTC	CAISDRGSSGLDEQYF
TRBV3-1/TRBV3-2	TRBJ2-1	-	-	TGTGCCAGCAGCCGCGCAGGGGAGGGTATTGAGCAGTTCTTC	CASSRAGEGIEQFF
TRBV5-1	TRBJ1-1	-	-	TGCGCCAGCAGCCCCCCGGGGACTGAAGCTTTCTTT	CASSPPGTEAFF
TRBV7-2	TRBJ2-5	-	TRBD2	TGTGCCAGCAGCTCCCCTGGGCGGGGGGGGCAAGAGACCCAGTACTTC	CASSSPGRGGQETQYF
TRBV2	TRBJ2-2	-	TRBD1	TGTGCCAGCAGTAGACAGGGGCCTTCGAACACCGGGGAGCTGTTTTTT	CASSRQGPSNTGELFF
TRBV29-1	TRBJ1-2	-	TRBD1	TGCAGCGTTGCACGACAGGGGGTCTACTATGGCTACACCTTC	CSVARQGVYYGYTF
TRBV5-5	TRBJ1-1	-	TRBD1	TGTGCCAGCAGCTTCGAAGGGGGCCTTTGGACTGAAGCTTTCTTT	CASSFEGGLWTEAFF
TRBV4-2	TRBJ1-4	-	-	TGTGCCAGCAGCCAAGATCACGGGGGTCCTGGGGGTAATGAAAAACTGTTTTTT	CASSQDHGGPGGNEKLFF
TRBV4-1	TRBJ2-3	-	TRBD2	TGCGCCAGCAGCCAAGTCGACGGGGGGGCGGGCGGCACAGATACGCAGTATTTT	CASSQVDGGAGGTDTQYF
TRBV9	TRBJ1-1	-	-	TGTGCCAGCGGTCTATATAGTAACACTGAAGCTTTCTTT	CASGLYSNTEAFF
TRBV19	TRBJ2-2	-	TRBD1	TGTGCCAGTAGGAATACAGGGGGCTATGAGACCGGGGAGCTGTTTTTT	CASRNTGGYETGELFF
TRBV6-5	TRBJ1-2	-	-	TGTGCCAGCAGTTACTCCGCTAGGTTGGGGGGTAGTGGCTACACCTTC	CASSYSARLGGSGYTF
TRBV2	TRBJ2-5	-	-	TGTGCCAGCAAAGGAGCAATCCAAGAGACCCAGTACTTC	CASKGAIQETQYF
TRBV5-4	TRBJ1-3	few	-	TGTGCCAGCAGCTTGGGTTCAGGGGTTGGAAACACCATATATTTT	CASSLGSGVGNTIYF
TRBV12-5	TRBJ2-7	-	TRBD1	TGTGCTAGTGGTTTGTCCCCCGGGGACAGTGGTCACGAGCAGTACTTC	CASGLSPGDSGHEQYF
TRBV11-2	TRBJ2-6	once	-	TGTGCCAGCAGCTTAGGGAGTGGGTCCGCAGGGGCCAACGTCCTGACTTTC	CASSLGSGSAGANVLTF